This record covers a single T cell receptor beta chain. What it binds is unknown. V lost 8 bases, J lost 1 base, and 16 bases lay in between. In germline, CDR1 is MNHEY, CDR2 SVGEGT. The CDR3 covers 15 residues. The TCR beta cDNA libraries carried unique molecular identifiers. TCRdb ran MiXCR on the PCR reads and lists one entry per CDR3 protein. Counted here are about 540,000 distinct CDR3 sequences, under 40% occurring once; the ten biggest clones make up around 6.1%. The sample belongs to a study of post-analysis software for immune sequencing data. Study-level points and caveats: Samples sharing a preparation batch grouped tightly together when assessed by F measure. A significant reduction in normalized Chao1 diversity was observed in multiple sclerosis patients versus controls. Five TRBV segments, including TRBV5-6, TRBV5-1 and TRBV20-1, were more frequent in patients than controls.

This TCR was sampled from a girl aged 2-17 years with multiple sclerosis. Sequencing was performed on blood. The chain recombines TRBV6-2 or TRBV6-3 with TRBJ2-3; either TRBD1 or TRBD2 may fit D (6 bases each). CDR3 protein: CASVRRGAGTDTQYF. The CDR3 coding sequence is TGTGCCAGCGTCCGGAGGGGGGCCGGCACAGATACGCAGTATTTT.